The 32 T cell receptor beta chains below all came from one sample that was sequenced in a study of blood T cell repertoires in COVID-19. Generated by immunoSEQ multiplex PCR, the TCRdb table keeps only in-frame clones and is missing some. The repertoire holds some 70,000 clones, with about nine tenths as singletons. Sequencing used peripheral blood. These receptors were obtained from a man aged 50 to 59 with active COVID-19.

The V and J genes are TRBV7-2 and TRBJ2-1; D perhaps matches TRBD1 (5 bases). V dropped 1 base and J dropped 4 bases, with 11 bases sitting between them. Per germline, CDR1 SGHTA and CDR2 FQGNSA. The CDR3 covers 15 residues. The CDR3 coding sequence is TGTGCCAGCAGCTTAGAGATAGGGGTATACAATGAGCAGTTCTTC. Its translation: CASSLEIGVYNEQFF. Variable domain in full (rest from reference TRBV7-2 and TRBJ2-1): GAGVSQSPSNKVTEKGKDVELRCDPISGHTALYWYRQSLGQGLEFLIYFQGNSAPDKSGLPSDRFSAERTGGSVSTLTIQRTQQEDSAVYLCASSLEIGVYNEQFFGPGTRLTVL.

The V and J genes are TRBV7-2 and TRBJ2-3; 8 bases fit TRBD2. The junction had 6 bases not matched to a gene; V was cut back by 5 bases and J by 5 bases. CDR1 is SGHTA, CDR2 FQGNSA, per germline. The CDR3 covers 14 residues. The CDR3 coding sequence is TGTGCCAGCAGCCGGAAGAGCGGGGGAGATACGCAGTATTTT. Translation gives CASSRKSGGDTQYF.

The sample holds one count of this clone. This chain uses TRBV30 with TRBJ1-5, with 8 bases aligning to TRBD1. V was clipped by 3 bases and J by 6 bases; unmatched bases: 4. The germline CDR1 and CDR2 sequences are GTSNPN and SVGIG (reference sequence). This CDR3 comprises 13 residues. CDR3 coding DNA: TGTGCCTGGAGGGCAGGGGGCGGTCAGCCCCAGCATTTT. Its translation is CAWRAGGGQPQHF.

The chain uses TRBV4-2 and TRBJ2-7, with 10 bases fitting TRBD2. The CDR3 is made up of 16 amino acids. CDR1 is LGHNA, CDR2 YNFKEQ, per germline. V shed 4 bases, J shed 1 base, and the junction held 7 bases outside the gene matches. CDR3 in DNA: TGTGCCAGCAGCCCGGAAGCGGGAGGGGCTTCCTACGAGCAGTACTTC. It encodes CASSPEAGGASYEQYF.

The chain carries TRBV29-1 and TRBJ2-7, with 9 bases lining up with TRBD1. J gave up 3 bases and V 6 bases, and 12 bases lay outside the gene matches. The germline V gene encodes CDR1 SQVTM and CDR2 ANQGSEA. The CDR3 spans 15 residues. The CDR3 DNA sequence: TGCAGCGTCGCCGGACAGGGGCGGGTAGACTACGAGCAGTACTTC. It translates to CSVAGQGRVDYEQYF.

This chain joins TRBV7-3 and TRBJ2-2, with 8 bases aligning to TRBD1. Germline loops: CDR1 SGHTA, CDR2 FQGTGA. The CDR3 has 16 residues. The trim removed 5 bases at V and 1 base at J, leaving 6 bases unmatched. The DNA of the CDR3 is TGTGCCAGCAGCCCACAAGGACAGGGGAACACCGGGGAGCTGTTTTTT. Translating it yields CASSPQGQGNTGELFF. The full variable domain, rest sourced from reference TRBV7-3 and TRBJ2-2, is GAGVSQTPSNKVTEKGKYVELRCDPISGHTALYWYRQSLGQGPEFLIYFQGTGAADDSGLPNDRFFAVRPEGSVSTLKIQRTERGDSAVYLCASSPQGQGNTGELFFGEGSRLTVL.

Here the CDR3 reads CSARGTSGLSEQFF. Written as DNA, the CDR3 is TGCAGTGCTCGTGGGACTAGCGGTCTCTCTGAGCAGTTCTTC. The chain combines TRBV20-1 with TRBJ2-1; 11 bases line up with TRBD2. In germline, CDR1 is DFQATT, CDR2 SNEGSKA (reference sequence). With 5 bases clipped from V and 9 bases from J, the junction kept 9 bases outside the gene matches. The CDR3 loop spans 14 amino acids.

The gene calls are TRBV15 and TRBJ1-6; D uncertain. Germline CDR1 and CDR2: LNHNV and YYDKDF (reference sequence). V shed 3 bases and J shed 7 bases, with 4 bases lying between them. The CDR3 consists of 12 residues. The CDR3 here is CATSRANSPLHF. Written as DNA, the CDR3 is TGTGCCACCAGCAGGGCCAATTCACCCCTCCACTTT.

The chain employs TRBV6-1 and TRBJ2-1; 11 positions agree with TRBD2. Germline V gene data show CDR1 as MNHNS and CDR2 as SASEGT. The CDR3 is 20 amino acids. With V trimmed by 4 bases and J by 4 bases, 18 bases remained unmatched. The DNA for the CDR3 is TGTGCCAGCAGTGCCTTGGGGGGGGGTCTAACTAGCGGGAGATACAATGAGCAGTTCTTC. Its translation is CASSALGGGLTSGRYNEQFF.

Only one count was recorded for this clone. The V call is TRBV11-2, the J call TRBJ2-1, with 10 bases identical to TRBD2. This CDR3 comprises 14 residues. Germline V gives CDR1 SGHAT, CDR2 FQNNGV. V trimming: 2 bases; J trimming: 16 bases; junction bases outside the gene matches: 11. The CDR3 nucleotides are TGTGCCAGCAGCTTATCTAGCGGGGGCGTTGGTCACTTCTTC. Translated, it gives CASSLSSGGVGHFF.

The chain employs TRBV30 and TRBJ2-2; D gene ambiguous. The ends were cut back, 5 bases at V and 4 bases at J, with 8 bases in the middle. Germline V gene sequence: CDR1 GTSNPN, CDR2 SVGIG (reference sequence). The length of the CDR3 is 12 residues. In nucleotides, the CDR3 is TGTGCCTGGGGTATCTTCACCGGGGAGCTGTTTTTT. Its translation is CAWGIFTGELFF. Based on the CDR3 plus reference TRBV30 and TRBJ2-2, the full variable domain is SQTIHQWPATLVQPVGSPLSLECTVEGTSNPNLYWYRQAAGRGLQLLFYSVGIGQISSEVPQNLSASRPQDRQFILSSKKLLLSDSGFYLCAWGIFTGELFFGEGSRLTVL.

The chain is built from TRBV5-4 and TRBJ2-6, with a weak D call TRBD1 (5 bases). The germline V gene has CDR1 SGHNT and CDR2 YYREEE (reference sequence). V shed 3 bases and J shed 2 bases, with 15 bases lying between them. The CDR3 extends over 17 amino acids. CDR3 loop: CASSSRQTTAGANVLTF. CDR3 in DNA: TGTGCCAGCAGCTCCAGACAGACGACGGCTGGGGCCAACGTCCTGACTTTC.

V usage is TRBV5-1 and J usage is TRBJ2-5; weak D call: TRBD1 (6 bases). This CDR3 contains 16 residues. V shed 4 bases and J shed 5 bases, with 21 bases lying between them. Germline CDR1 SGHRS, CDR2 YFSETQ. The CDR3 region has the DNA TGCGCCAGCAGCCCCATGGGCCTAAGTCAGGGGGAGACCCAGTACTTC. This sequence encodes CASSPMGLSQGETQYF.

The chain uses TRBV3-1 (or the pseudogene TRBV3-2) and TRBJ1-2; D is possibly TRBD1 (5 bases). In germline, CDR1 is LGHDT, CDR2 YNNKEL (reference sequence). This CDR3 region has 15 residues. Between the trimmed V and J ends, which lost 2 bases and 2 bases, there was a span of 12 bases. For the CDR3, the DNA is TGTGCCAGCAGCCAATTGGGGGGGGACAACTATGGCTACACCTTC. Translated, it gives CASSQLGGDNYGYTF.

V gene TRBV9 combines with J gene TRBJ2-2; D remains ambiguous. Germline loops: CDR1 SGDLS, CDR2 YYNGEE. Trimming removed 3 bases at V and 1 base at J, with 13 bases between. The CDR3 extends over 16 amino acids. DNA of the CDR3: TGTGCCAGCAGCGCCCCCCGCCCACAGAACACCGGGGAGCTGTTTTTT. It specifies CASSAPRPQNTGELFF.

The V gene is TRBV21-1, the J gene TRBJ2-2; the D segment call TRBD2 is taken from the table without a DNA check. TRBV21-1 is shown as a pseudogene. The CDR3 runs 19 residues. CDR3 residues: CASSRKLWRLAGNTGELFF. The CDR3 bases are TGTGCCAGCAGCAGGAAACTATGGAGACTAGCGGGGAACACCGGGGAGCTGTTTTTT.

The chain links TRBV7-9 to TRBJ2-7; 7 bases map to TRBD1. The germline CDR1 and CDR2 sequences are SEHNR and FQNEAQ (reference sequence). CDR3 length: 13 amino acids. V lost 5 bases, J lost 3 bases, and 4 bases stayed unmatched. This CDR3 reads CASSRPGGYEQYF. The CDR3 region has the DNA TGTGCCAGCAGCAGGCCAGGGGGCTACGAGCAGTACTTC. Full variable domain (missing parts from reference TRBV7-9 and TRBJ2-7): DTGVSQNPRHKITKRGQNVTFRCDPISEHNRLYWYRQTLGQGPEFLTYFQNEAQLEKSRLLSDRFSAERPKGSFSTLEIQRTEQGDSAMYLCASSRPGGYEQYFGPGTRLTVT.

This clone has only a few counts. V and J are TRBV5-4 and TRBJ1-1, with D possibly TRBD1 on 5 matching bases. CDR1 and CDR2 (germline): SGHNT, YYREEE (reference sequence). The CDR3 consists of 14 residues. Between the trimmed V and J ends, which lost 4 bases and 3 bases, there was a span of 13 bases. DNA for the CDR3: TGTGCCAGCAGCGGGGGGAGGGTGTACACTGAAGCTTTCTTT. Translating it yields CASSGGRVYTEAFF.

The J gene is TRBJ2-7, the V gene TRBV6-5; 8 bases match TRBD1. Per the germline V gene, CDR1 is MNHEY and CDR2 is SVGAGI. The CDR3 is 14 amino acids. After removal of 6 bases from V and 2 bases from J, the junction contained 6 bases not matched to a gene. CDR3: CASSLDRAPYEQYF. The CDR3 DNA follows: TGTGCCAGCAGCCTGGACAGGGCGCCCTACGAGCAGTACTTC.

The chain employs TRBV30 and TRBJ1-2; D ambiguous. The CDR3 is 12 amino acids. CDR1 and CDR2 (germline): GTSNPN, SVGIG (reference sequence). V dropped 7 bases and J dropped 6 bases, with 15 bases sitting between them. The CDR3 spells CASELKHNGYTF. The CDR3 bases are TGTGCCTCCGAATTAAAACACAATGGCTACACCTTC.

The chain combines TRBV4-3 with TRBJ2-4, with 8 positions matching TRBD2. The CDR3 covers 16 residues. V dropped 1 base and J dropped 3; count of bases not matched to a gene: 5. Germline V gene lookup returns CDR1 LGHNA and CDR2 YSLEER. The CDR3 here is CASSQGRGEVKNIQYF. The CDR3 DNA sequence: TGCGCCAGCAGCCAAGGGCGGGGGGAGGTCAAAAACATTCAGTACTTC.

The V and J genes are TRBV7-9 and TRBJ1-1; 8 bases map to TRBD1. V lost 4 bases to trimming and J lost 1 base; unmatched junction nucleotides: 5. Germline CDR1 reads SEHNR; CDR2 reads FQNEAQ (reference sequence). The CDR3 is 15 amino acids. CDR3 loop: CASSSPGGWNTEAFF. The CDR3, as DNA: TGTGCCAGCAGCTCACCAGGGGGCTGGAACACTGAAGCTTTCTTT.

This clone was seen only a few times. The rearrangement links TRBV27 to TRBJ1-6; D unclear. Germline loops: CDR1 MNHEY, CDR2 SMNVEV (reference sequence). The V end lost 2 bases, the J end lost 5 bases, and 10 bases lay between the germline ends. The CDR3 covers 15 residues. CDR3 DNA sequence: TGTGCCAGCAGTTTAGGGCTCCTTCATAATTCACCCCTCCACTTT. Its translation is CASSLGLLHNSPLHF.

In its sample, this clone was seen once. The chain is built from TRBV5-4 and TRBJ2-3; 7 positions agree with TRBD1. Trimming removed 5 bases from V and 4 bases from J; junction bases left unmatched: 10. The V gene's germline CDR1 is SGHNT and CDR2 YYREEE (reference sequence). The CDR3 has 15 residues. The DNA for the CDR3 is TGTGCCAGCAGTATCGACAGGGATAGATCAGATACGCAGTATTTT. Protein product: CASSIDRDRSDTQYF.

The chain employs TRBV6-2 or TRBV6-3 and TRBJ1-5; the D gene is possibly TRBD1 (5 bases). This CDR3 is built from 13 residues. Germline CDR1 and CDR2: MNHEY and SVGEGT. V lost 3 bases, J lost 7 bases, and 10 bases lay in between. This CDR3 is CASSYVQGQPQHF. The CDR3 DNA reads as TGTGCCAGCAGTTATGTCCAGGGACAGCCCCAGCATTTT.

For the CDR3, the DNA is TGTGCCAGCAGTAAAATATGGACAGGGTCCTACGAGCAGTACTTC. Translation gives CASSKIWTGSYEQYF. This chain connects TRBV7-2 to TRBJ2-7; 8 bases are a match to TRBD1. CDR1 is SGHTA, CDR2 FQGNSA, per germline. This CDR3 has 15 amino acids. J was trimmed by 1 base and V by 6 bases; bases with no gene match: 8.

CDR3 residues: CSASSGTESYEQYF. The CDR3 DNA reads as TGCAGCGCTTCCTCCGGGACAGAGTCCTACGAGCAGTACTTC. V gene TRBV29-1 combines with J gene TRBJ2-7, with 7 positions matching TRBD1. Trimming took 7 bases from V and 1 from J; bases not matched to a gene: 10. Germline CDR1 and CDR2: SQVTM and ANQGSEA. The CDR3 loop spans 14 amino acids.

V gene TRBV6-5 combines with J gene TRBJ2-5, with a weak D call TRBD1 (6 bases). The V gene lost 2 bases and the J gene lost 5 bases, with 18 bases spanning the gap. This CDR3 is built from 16 residues. Germline CDR1 is MNHEY and CDR2 is SVGAGI. Here the CDR3 reads CASSYGPRGGRETQYF. In DNA, the CDR3 is TGTGCCAGCAGTTACGGCCCAAGAGGGGGTAGGGAGACCCAGTACTTC.

The count of this clone is one. This rearrangement joins TRBV7-2 to TRBJ2-3; possibly TRBD2 for D (5 bases). V lost 5 bases to trimming and J lost 2 bases, with 14 bases between them. The CDR3 extends over 15 amino acids. The germline V gene encodes CDR1 SGHTA and CDR2 FQGNSA. CDR3: CASSEGGRYTDTQYF. The CDR3 DNA sequence: TGTGCCAGCAGCGAGGGCGGGCGATACACAGATACGCAGTATTTT. The full variable domain, with the rest looked up from reference TRBV7-2 and TRBJ2-3, is GAGVSQSPSNKVTEKGKDVELRCDPISGHTALYWYRQSLGQGLEFLIYFQGNSAPDKSGLPSDRFSAERTGGSVSTLTIQRTQQEDSAVYLCASSEGGRYTDTQYFGPGTRLTVL.

The J gene is TRBJ1-5, the V gene TRBV19, with 7 bases lining up with TRBD1. The V segment lost 6 bases and the J segment 2 bases; nucleotides outside the gene matches: 4. Germline CDR1 reads LNHDA; CDR2 reads SQIVND (reference sequence). The CDR3 extends over 14 amino acids. The CDR3 DNA reads TGTGCCAGTAGCCCGGGACAGCGCAATCAGCCCCAGCATTTT. Translating gives CASSPGQRNQPQHF.

J is TRBJ2-3 and V is TRBV6-1; 7 bases agree with TRBD1. CDR1 is MNHNS and CDR2 is SASEGT in the germline V gene. With V trimmed by 6 bases and J by 0 bases, 6 bases remained unmatched. The CDR3 is 15 residues long. The CDR3 spells CASSVGQTSTDTQYF. CDR3 bases: TGTGCCAGCAGCGTGGGACAGACTAGCACAGATACGCAGTATTTT.

The J gene is TRBJ2-1, the V gene TRBV19; perhaps TRBD2 as D (8 bases). From germline, CDR1 is LNHDA and CDR2 SQIVND (reference sequence). There are 14 residues in the CDR3. With 5 bases removed from V and 4 bases from J, the gap between germline ends came to 12 bases. Here the CDR3 DNA reads TGTGCCAGTAGTCGGGAGGGGGCGTACAATGAGCAGTTCTTC. As protein: CASSREGAYNEQFF.